A single sample gave rise to the 13 T cell receptor beta chains below, sequenced in a study of T-cell reconstitution after alpha-beta-depleted transplantation in children. A TCRbeta library incorporating unique molecular identifiers was prepared. TCRdb redid the calling of the PCR reads with MiXCR, one entry per CDR3 protein. In the table there are around 100,000 distinct CDR3 sequences, under 9% of which are singletons. The starting material was PBMCs, obtained before TCRalphabeta/CD19-depleted stem cell transplant. Receptors were obtained from a boy aged 2 to 10 with acute lymphoblastic leukemia, due to receive a stem cell transplant.

There are many counts of this clonotype. The chain combines TRBV6-2 or TRBV6-3 with TRBJ2-7, with a weak D call TRBD1 (6 bases). Per germline, CDR1 MNHEY and CDR2 SVGEGT. The V and J ends lost 4 bases and 1 base respectively, with 14 bases between them. The CDR3 is 15 residues long. DNA for the CDR3: TGTGCCAGCAGTTCTTACAGGGCCTCGTCCTACGAGCAGTACTTC. It encodes CASSSYRASSYEQYF.

V is TRBV5-1 and J is TRBJ2-5; a possible D gene is TRBD1 (6 bases). V shed 4 bases and J shed 4 bases, with 20 bases lying between them. The germline V gene has CDR1 SGHRS and CDR2 YFSETQ. The CDR3 loop spans 16 amino acids. DNA for the CDR3: TGCGCCAGCAGCCCGTGGAACAGGGTGGGGACAGAGACCCAGTACTTC. Protein: CASSPWNRVGTETQYF.

This chain links TRBV7-9 with TRBJ2-3; a weak D match, TRBD1 (7 bases). The CDR3 contains 17 residues. V dropped 4 bases and J dropped 6 bases, with 23 bases sitting between them. The germline gives CDR1 SEHNR, CDR2 FQNEAQ (reference sequence). The CDR3 region is CASSSNIQGGSTDTQYF. The DNA of the CDR3 is TGTGCCAGCAGCTCCAACATTCAGGGGGGCTCAACGGATACGCAGTATTTT.

This clonotype was found many times. The J gene is TRBJ1-1, the V gene TRBV5-1, with 7 bases that match TRBD1. Germline V gene data show CDR1 as SGHRS and CDR2 as YFSETQ. Trimming took 6 bases from V and 2 from J; bases not matched to a gene: 13. The CDR3 sequence is 16 residues long. The CDR3 here is CASKTGTPPGNTEAFF. CDR3 DNA sequence: TGCGCCAGCAAGACAGGGACCCCACCCGGTAACACTGAAGCTTTCTTT.

CDR3 protein: CASSPREGGSSPLHF. In DNA, the CDR3 is TGTGCCAGCAGCCCCCGGGAAGGGGGCAGTTCACCCCTCCACTTT. V usage is TRBV7-8 and J usage is TRBJ1-6; 7 bases agree with TRBD1. Germline lookup yields CDR1 SGHVS and CDR2 FQNEAQ. The CDR3 has 15 residues. Trimming at V came to 5 bases and at J to 9 bases, leaving 10 bases not matched to a gene.

This clonotype was picked up a small number of times. The chain carries TRBV7-2 and TRBJ2-1, with TRBD2 as a possible D gene (7 bases). The V gene lost 5 bases and the J gene lost 6 bases, with 20 bases spanning the gap. From germline, CDR1 is SGHTA and CDR2 FQGNSA. This CDR3 has 16 amino acids. The CDR3 loop reads CASSQTQGIAGNEQFF. The DNA for the CDR3 is TGTGCCAGCAGCCAAACACAGGGTATAGCGGGCAATGAGCAGTTCTTC.

In its sample, this clonotype was seen a few times. The chain is built from TRBV6-2 or TRBV6-3 and TRBJ2-3; TRBD2 aligns across 8 bases. CDR1 is MNHEY and CDR2 is SVGEGT in the germline V gene. The CDR3 sequence is 16 residues long. The trim removed 5 bases at V and 5 bases at J, leaving 12 bases unmatched. CDR3 sequence (DNA): TGTGCCAGCAGTCCCTTGGGCGGGGGGTTCGAAGATACGCAGTATTTT. It yields the protein CASSPLGGGFEDTQYF.

This clonotype was found many times. The chain employs TRBV7-2 and TRBJ2-2; D possibly corresponds to TRBD1 (5 bases). The CDR3 sequence is 16 residues long. Germline CDR1 and CDR2: SGHTA and FQGNSA. With 6 bases removed from V and 1 base from J, the gap between germline ends came to 15 bases. CDR3 coding DNA: TGTGCCAGCAGTCTAAGAGCAGGGCGGAACACCGGGGAGCTGTTTTTT. Amino acids: CASSLRAGRNTGELFF.

This clonotype was counted ten times or more. The J gene is TRBJ2-3, the V gene TRBV3-2; the table's D gene call, TRBD2, was not cross checked with the DNA. TRBV3-2 is assigned pseudogene status. This CDR3 region has 24 residues. The CDR3 DNA follows: TGTGCCAGCAGCCAAGAGTCCGAAGGGGCTAGCGGGGGGGCTAGCCCCGATCACACAGATACGCAGTATTTT. Translating gives CASSQESEGASGGASPDHTDTQYF.

This clonotype was counted a few times. V gene TRBV27 combines with J gene TRBJ2-3, with a tentative D call TRBD2 (6 bases). The V end lost 0 bases, the J end lost 0 bases, and 13 bases lay between the germline ends. Looked up from germline, CDR1 is MNHEY and CDR2 is SMNVEV (reference sequence). The CDR3 runs 17 residues. The CDR3 bases are TGTGCCAGCAGTTTATCGAGGGCGGGGCCAAGCACAGATACGCAGTATTTT. Its translation is CASSLSRAGPSTDTQYF.

This clonotype occurred a few times. V usage is TRBV6-1 and J usage is TRBJ1-4, with D unclear. The V end was cut by 5 bases, the J end by 8 bases, with 15 bases between. The CDR3 spans 14 residues. Germline V lookup: CDR1 MNHNS, CDR2 SASEGT. CDR3 region: CASSRLPEREKLFF. Written as DNA, the CDR3 is TGTGCCAGCAGTAGACTGCCGGAGAGGGAAAAACTGTTTTTT.

This clonotype appeared a few times. The genes are TRBV7-2 and TRBJ2-1; D possibly corresponds to TRBD1 (6 bases). V was trimmed by 1 base and J by 8 bases, leaving 18 bases between them. The CDR3 totals 16 residues. Germline CDR1 is SGHTA and CDR2 is FQGNSA. CDR3 bases: TGTGCCAGCAGCTTAGTGGGGCAGGGGCAGGTGGATGAGCAGTTCTTC. Translation gives CASSLVGQGQVDEQFF. Using reference TRBV7-2 and TRBJ2-1 for the parts outside the CDR3, the full variable domain is GAGVSQSPSNKVTEKGKDVELRCDPISGHTALYWYRQSLGQGLEFLIYFQGNSAPDKSGLPSDRFSAERTGGSVSTLTIQRTQQEDSAVYLCASSLVGQGQVDEQFFGPGTRLTVL.

The chain recombines TRBV14 with TRBJ2-5; D is unclear. The germline V gene encodes CDR1 SGHDN and CDR2 FVKESK. V was clipped by 0 bases and J by 2 bases, with 10 bases between them. There are 15 residues in the CDR3. DNA of the CDR3: TGTGCCAGCAGCCAAGATTGGGCAGGTCAAGAGACCCAGTACTTC. The encoded protein is CASSQDWAGQETQYF.